Reported below is one T cell receptor (beta chain). The run of the v3.0 immunoSEQ assay was at survey level. Each sample aimed for 40,000-50,000 sequenced T-cell genomes. Libraries were prepared by immunoSEQ multiplex PCR; TCRdb keeps only in-frame clonotypes and omits some of them. The sample has 30,000 or so clones, approximately 93% seen once. Clinicians in the United States treated all participants with HIV. This sample stems from a study of long-term antiretroviral therapy in people with HIV. The origin of this receptor is a woman between 40 and 55 years old with HIV. The source material was unsorted PBMCs, sampled around 6.3 years after starting antiretroviral therapy.

The DNA for the CDR3 is TGTGCCAGCAGCGTAGACAGTTTCCTGAACACTGAAGCTTTCTTT. Its protein is CASSVDSFLNTEAFF. This chain connects TRBV9 to TRBJ1-1, with no clear D. V shed 0 bases and J shed 0 bases, with 9 bases lying between them. The CDR3 loop spans 15 amino acids. CDR1 and CDR2 from the germline V gene are SGDLS and YYNGEE. Complete variable domain (other parts from reference TRBV9 and TRBJ1-1): DSGVTQTPKHLITATGQRVTLRCSPRSGDLSVYWYQQSLDQGLQFLIQYYNGEERAKGNILERFSAQQFPDLHSELNLSSLELGDSALYFCASSVDSFLNTEAFFGQGTRLTVV.